Listed below are T cell receptor beta chains from one sample, sequenced in a study of CD8 T cells in ankylosing spondylitis. One entry per CDR3 protein results from TCRdb running MiXCR on the 5' RACE reads. The sample has 200,000 to 300,000 distinct CDR3 sequences, 7.5% to 9.5% seen once; the top ten hold around 4.8%. The sample taken for sequencing was blood, either unsorted or a sorted T cell fraction (not recorded which). These TCRs come from a female donor with ankylosing spondylitis or in good health (not recorded which). Both conserved end residues are part of each CDR3. D genes are given only for firm matches. Size tells how often a clone was seen (once, few, many) or the class of an expanded clone, and some rows leave it out.

TRBJ2-7 | many | TRBD2 | TRBV3-1 | CASSPAGYSYEQYF | TGTGCCAGCAGCCCAGCGGGATACTCCTACGAGCAGTACTTC
TRBJ2-7 | many | . | TRBV20-1 | CSARDRNGHYEQYF | TGCAGTGCTAGAGATCGTAACGGACACTACGAGCAGTACTTC
TRBJ2-1 | many | TRBD1 | TRBV3-1 | CASSPNRGLDNEQFF | TGTGCCAGCAGCCCGAACAGGGGGCTGGACAATGAGCAGTTCTTC
TRBJ2-2 | many | TRBD2 | TRBV10-1 | CASSESRQLAGVDGELFF | TGCGCCAGCAGTGAGTCGAGACAGCTAGCGGGAGTTGACGGGGAGCTGTTTTTT
TRBJ2-1 | few | . | TRBV6-5 | CTSSYSPDNEQFF | TGTACCAGCAGTTACTCCCCTGACAATGAGCAGTTCTTC
TRBJ2-7 | few | TRBD2 | TRBV5-1 | CASSPSGLTYEQYF | TGCGCCAGCAGCCCTAGCGGGCTTACCTACGAGCAGTACTTC
TRBJ1-1 | many | TRBD1 | TRBV20-1 | CSAVDRGSTEAFF | TGCAGTGCTGTTGACAGGGGGAGCACTGAAGCTTTCTTT
TRBJ2-1 | many | TRBD2 | TRBV29-1 | CSSGGAGFNNEQFF | TGCAGCTCCGGGGGGGCAGGGTTTAACAATGAGCAGTTCTTC
TRBJ2-7 | many | . | TRBV7-2 | CASSSSTIYEQYF | TGTGCCAGCAGCTCATCAACTATATACGAGCAGTACTTC
TRBJ2-7 | many | . | TRBV27 | CASGPGHYYEQYF | TGTGCCAGCGGCCCGGGACACTACTACGAGCAGTACTTC
TRBJ2-5 | few | . | TRBV7-2 | CASSLDPGRQETQYF | TGTGCCAGCAGCTTAGACCCAGGGAGGCAAGAGACCCAGTACTTC
TRBJ1-2 | . | . | TRBV5-5 | CASSSGPVGYGYTF | TGTGCCAGCAGCAGCGGGCCCGTCGGCTATGGCTACACCTTC
TRBJ2-3 | many | TRBD1 | TRBV12-3/TRBV12-4 | CASGQGGADTQYF | TGTGCCAGCGGACAGGGGGGGGCAGATACGCAGTATTTT
TRBJ2-1 | many | TRBD2 | TRBV29-1 | CSVEVGGLAAYNEQFF | TGCAGCGTTGAAGTAGGGGGACTAGCGGCGTACAATGAGCAGTTCTTC
TRBJ1-6 | many | . | TRBV20-1 | CSARDGATVAGNSPLHF | TGCAGTGCTAGAGATGGGGCGACAGTTGCGGGAAATTCACCCCTCCACTTT
TRBJ2-2 | many | . | TRBV10-3 | CAISEPTGLINTGELFF | TGTGCCATCAGTGAGCCGACAGGACTAATAAACACCGGGGAGCTGTTTTTT
TRBJ2-1 | many | TRBD1 | TRBV5-5 | CASSVGQGTYNEQFF | TGTGCCAGCAGCGTAGGACAGGGAACCTACAATGAGCAGTTCTTC
TRBJ1-3 | many | . | TRBV4-3 | CASSQTYRGYSGNTIYF | TGCGCCAGCAGCCAAACATACCGCGGGTACTCTGGAAACACCATATATTTT
TRBJ1-2 | many | . | TRBV9 | CASSPGGVNYGYTF | TGTGCCAGCAGCCCGGGCGGGGTGAACTATGGCTACACCTTC
TRBJ2-1 | many | TRBD2 | TRBV20-1 | CSAPRLAESANEQFF | TGCAGTGCCCCGCGCCTAGCGGAGAGCGCCAATGAGCAGTTCTTC
TRBJ2-1 | . | TRBD2 | TRBV10-3 | CAIPGLAANEQSF | TGTGCCATCCCGGGACTAGCGGCCAATGAGCAGTCCTTC
TRBJ2-1 | few | TRBD2 | TRBV5-1 | CASRIAGVHNEQFF | TGCGCCAGCAGGATAGCGGGAGTTCACAATGAGCAGTTCTTC
TRBJ2-5 | many | . | TRBV11-1 | CASSLSKGLNRPMETQYF | TGTGCCAGCAGCTTAAGTAAGGGTCTAAATCGACCCATGGAGACCCAGTACTTC
TRBJ1-5 | many | . | TRBV25-1 | CASSESNQPQHF | TGTGCCAGCAGTGAATCTAATCAGCCCCAGCATTTT
TRBJ2-2 | many | . | TRBV4-3 | CASSRDGGGTGELFF | TGCGCCAGCAGCCGGGACGGGGGAGGCACCGGGGAGCTGTTTTTT
TRBJ2-2 | . | . | TRBV9 | CASSPHGMPAGITGELFF | TGTGCCAGCAGCCCCCACGGGATGCCCGCGGGGATCACCGGGGAGCTGTTTTTT
TRBJ2-1 | . | . | TRBV7-2 | CASSSSPLVQAEQFF | TGTGCCAGTTCCTCTTCGCCGCTCGTTCAGGCTGAGCAGTTCTTC
TRBJ2-5 | many | . | TRBV5-1 | CASSFGTGMWETQYF | TGCGCCAGCAGCTTCGGGACCGGGATGTGGGAGACCCAGTACTTC
TRBJ2-2 | many | . | TRBV9 | CASSGLPNTGELFF | TGTGCCAGCTCGGGACTCCCCAACACCGGGGAGCTGTTTTTT
TRBJ2-1 | many | . | TRBV28 | CASSGSGYNEQFF | TGTGCCAGCAGTGGGAGCGGCTACAATGAGCAGTTCTTC
TRBJ2-1 | many | TRBD1 | TRBV29-1 | CSVDGQGAVDEQFF | TGCAGCGTCGACGGACAGGGGGCTGTGGATGAGCAGTTCTTC
TRBJ1-5 | many | TRBD1 | TRBV5-3 | CARSYRDRGTPSNQPQHF | TGTGCCAGATCCTACCGGGACAGGGGTACCCCTAGCAATCAGCCCCAGCATTTT
TRBJ2-3 | few | TRBD2 | TRBV12-3/TRBV12-4 | CASSFSGKGTDTQYF | TGTGCCAGCAGTTTCAGCGGGAAGGGCACAGATACGCAGTATTTT
TRBJ2-1 | once | . | TRBV7-2 | CASSLAQPSIYNEQFF | TGTGCCAGCAGCTTAGCCCAGCCCAGCATTTACAATGAGCAGTTCTTC
TRBJ2-7 | . | TRBD2 | TRBV7-6 | CASSLGLAGATYEQYF | TGTGCCAGCAGCCTAGGACTAGCGGGAGCTACCTACGAGCAGTACTTC
TRBJ2-4 | many | TRBD2 | TRBV9 | CASSASGKGNIQYF | TGTGCCAGCAGCGCAAGCGGGAAAGGAAACATTCAGTACTTC
TRBJ1-2 | many | . | TRBV5-1 | CASRQTQLYGYTF | TGCGCCAGCAGACAGACCCAACTTTATGGCTACACCTTC
TRBJ1-5 | many | . | TRBV20-1 | CSARTRTNQPQHF | TGCAGTGCTAGAACCCGTACCAATCAGCCCCAGCATTTT
TRBJ2-2 | many | . | TRBV24-1 | CATRRMNTGELFF | TGTGCCACCCGACGGATGAACACCGGGGAGCTGTTTTTT
TRBJ1-2 | many | TRBD1 | TRBV5-5 | CASVLDRENYGYTF | TGTGCCAGCGTCCTGGACAGGGAGAACTATGGCTACACCTTC
TRBJ1-2 | . | TRBD1 | TRBV6-6 | CASRHGTGPGHTF | TGTGCCAGCAGACACGGGACAGGGCCTGGCCACACCTTC
TRBJ2-3 | many | TRBD2 | TRBV6-5 | CASSSLTSGRALSTDTQYF | TGTGCCAGCAGTTCCCTAACTAGCGGGAGGGCGCTTAGCACAGATACGCAGTATTTT
TRBJ2-7 | many | . | TRBV20-1 | CSAPGRGGTYEQYF | TGCAGTGCTCCAGGAAGGGGCGGGACCTACGAGCAGTACTTC
TRBJ1-6 | many | TRBD1 | TRBV12-3/TRBV12-4 | CASSPGTGGNSPLHF | TGTGCCAGCAGTCCCGGGACAGGGGGGAATTCACCCCTCCACTTT
TRBJ2-7 | many | . | TRBV18 | CASSPVSGFYEQYF | TGTGCCAGCTCACCAGTTAGCGGATTCTACGAGCAGTACTTC
TRBJ2-2 | . | TRBD1 | TRBV5-8 | CASSFNIIRDRDFAGELFF | TGTGCCAGCAGCTTCAATATAATCAGGGACAGAGATTTCGCCGGGGAGCTGTTTTTT
TRBJ2-1 | many | TRBD2 | TRBV7-8 | CASSLLDSGSDEQFF | TGTGCCAGCAGCTTACTGGATAGCGGGAGTGATGAGCAGTTCTTC
TRBJ1-5 | many | TRBD1 | TRBV20-1 | CSATTGISNQPQHF | TGCAGTGCTACGACAGGGATATCCAATCAGCCCCAGCATTTT
TRBJ2-5 | . | TRBD2 | TRBV4-2 | CASSHWTSGSETQYF | TGTGCCAGCAGCCATTGGACTAGCGGGAGCGAGACCCAGTACTTC
TRBJ2-5 | many | . | TRBV20-1 | CSAREVGETQYF | TGCAGTGCTAGAGAGGTGGGAGAGACCCAGTACTTC
TRBJ1-1 | few | . | TRBV29-1 | CSASTGRNTEAFF | TGCAGCGCCTCAACAGGGAGAAACACTGAAGCTTTCTTT
TRBJ1-2 | many | . | TRBV6-2/TRBV6-3 | CASSYSRQDLYGYTF | TGTGCCAGCAGTTACTCTCGCCAGGACCTCTATGGCTACACCTTC
TRBJ2-1 | many | . | TRBV28 | CASRPGTYYNEQFF | TGTGCCAGCCGACCAGGCACTTACTACAATGAGCAGTTCTTC
TRBJ2-2 | few | . | TRBV24-1 | CATTGASGELFF | TGTGCCACCACGGGGGCATCCGGGGAGCTGTTTTTT
TRBJ2-1 | many | . | TRBV7-2 | CASSLSSGSRIRSEQFF | TGTGCCAGCAGCTTATCTTCGGGTAGTCGGATACGGAGTGAGCAGTTCTTC
TRBJ2-7 | many | . | TRBV28 | CASSFRLGASHEQYF | TGTGCCAGCAGTTTCAGACTGGGGGCAAGCCACGAGCAGTACTTC
TRBJ2-7 | few | . | TRBV7-9 | CASSASNTNLEQYF | TGTGCCAGCAGTGCTAGCAATACAAACTTGGAGCAGTACTTC
TRBJ2-3 | few | . | TRBV7-2 | CASRAGNTDTQYF | TGTGCCAGCAGGGCGGGAAACACAGATACGCAGTATTTT
TRBJ1-5 | many | TRBD1 | TRBV20-1 | CSASAGTGGVLGNQPQHF | TGCAGTGCTAGCGCCGGGACAGGGGGAGTTCTGGGCAATCAGCCCCAGCATTTT